This TCR beta chain is drawn from a study of cytomegalovirus exposure and HLA in healthy donors. Study results and limitations: Over 150 TCR beta chains were listed as cytomegalovirus-associated.

CDR1 is SGHDT and CDR2 is YYEEEE in the germline V gene. V was clipped by 3 bases and J by 7 bases, with 23 bases between them. CDR3 length: 16 amino acids. The PCR had 60 Vbeta and 13 Jbeta primers. Produced via immunoSEQ multiplex PCR; TCRdb's table is partial and in-frame only. The repertoire includes some 120,000 clones, roughly 78% of them detected once, and 1% sits in the top ten. On this clone itself: No antigen is known for it.

Though probably carrying unrecorded immune exposures, donors were nominally healthy at sampling. The chain has TRBV5-6 and TRBJ2-7; a possible D gene is TRBD2 (6 bases). Sequences were obtained from PBMCs. The source of this sequence is a man between 40 and 49 years old in good health and CMV-seronegative. The CDR3 reads CASSSEFSRRVGEQYF. In DNA form, the CDR3 reads TGTGCCAGCAGCTCTGAGTTTTCGAGGAGGGTAGGGGAGCAGTACTTC.